The clone carrying this T cell receptor (beta chain) showed up just a few times. What it recognizes is unknown. V was shortened by 0 bases and J by 1 base, with 17 bases between the two germline ends. The CDR3 runs 18 residues. Per germline, CDR1 ENHRY and CDR2 SYGVKD. This sample stems from a study of identical twins. TCRdb analysed the 5' RACE reads with MiXCR anew, one entry per CDR3 protein. Among fewer than 650,000 distinct CDR3 sequences listed, roughly 9.9% were seen once. Study outcomes and limitations: The authors noted that invariant MAIT and iNKT cells could partly confound zero-insertion analyses.

In addition, the sample was reused for a study of yellow fever vaccine responses in identical twins.

The chain combines TRBV10-3 with TRBJ2-3; the D call may be TRBD1 or TRBD2 (5 bases each). The sequencing input was PBMCs. The receptor was derived from a woman aged 18-29 years in good health. The CDR3 DNA follows: TGTGCCATCAGTGAGTCGCTGGGACGCCACTGGGGCACAGATACGCAGTATTTT. Translated: CAISESLGRHWGTDTQYF.